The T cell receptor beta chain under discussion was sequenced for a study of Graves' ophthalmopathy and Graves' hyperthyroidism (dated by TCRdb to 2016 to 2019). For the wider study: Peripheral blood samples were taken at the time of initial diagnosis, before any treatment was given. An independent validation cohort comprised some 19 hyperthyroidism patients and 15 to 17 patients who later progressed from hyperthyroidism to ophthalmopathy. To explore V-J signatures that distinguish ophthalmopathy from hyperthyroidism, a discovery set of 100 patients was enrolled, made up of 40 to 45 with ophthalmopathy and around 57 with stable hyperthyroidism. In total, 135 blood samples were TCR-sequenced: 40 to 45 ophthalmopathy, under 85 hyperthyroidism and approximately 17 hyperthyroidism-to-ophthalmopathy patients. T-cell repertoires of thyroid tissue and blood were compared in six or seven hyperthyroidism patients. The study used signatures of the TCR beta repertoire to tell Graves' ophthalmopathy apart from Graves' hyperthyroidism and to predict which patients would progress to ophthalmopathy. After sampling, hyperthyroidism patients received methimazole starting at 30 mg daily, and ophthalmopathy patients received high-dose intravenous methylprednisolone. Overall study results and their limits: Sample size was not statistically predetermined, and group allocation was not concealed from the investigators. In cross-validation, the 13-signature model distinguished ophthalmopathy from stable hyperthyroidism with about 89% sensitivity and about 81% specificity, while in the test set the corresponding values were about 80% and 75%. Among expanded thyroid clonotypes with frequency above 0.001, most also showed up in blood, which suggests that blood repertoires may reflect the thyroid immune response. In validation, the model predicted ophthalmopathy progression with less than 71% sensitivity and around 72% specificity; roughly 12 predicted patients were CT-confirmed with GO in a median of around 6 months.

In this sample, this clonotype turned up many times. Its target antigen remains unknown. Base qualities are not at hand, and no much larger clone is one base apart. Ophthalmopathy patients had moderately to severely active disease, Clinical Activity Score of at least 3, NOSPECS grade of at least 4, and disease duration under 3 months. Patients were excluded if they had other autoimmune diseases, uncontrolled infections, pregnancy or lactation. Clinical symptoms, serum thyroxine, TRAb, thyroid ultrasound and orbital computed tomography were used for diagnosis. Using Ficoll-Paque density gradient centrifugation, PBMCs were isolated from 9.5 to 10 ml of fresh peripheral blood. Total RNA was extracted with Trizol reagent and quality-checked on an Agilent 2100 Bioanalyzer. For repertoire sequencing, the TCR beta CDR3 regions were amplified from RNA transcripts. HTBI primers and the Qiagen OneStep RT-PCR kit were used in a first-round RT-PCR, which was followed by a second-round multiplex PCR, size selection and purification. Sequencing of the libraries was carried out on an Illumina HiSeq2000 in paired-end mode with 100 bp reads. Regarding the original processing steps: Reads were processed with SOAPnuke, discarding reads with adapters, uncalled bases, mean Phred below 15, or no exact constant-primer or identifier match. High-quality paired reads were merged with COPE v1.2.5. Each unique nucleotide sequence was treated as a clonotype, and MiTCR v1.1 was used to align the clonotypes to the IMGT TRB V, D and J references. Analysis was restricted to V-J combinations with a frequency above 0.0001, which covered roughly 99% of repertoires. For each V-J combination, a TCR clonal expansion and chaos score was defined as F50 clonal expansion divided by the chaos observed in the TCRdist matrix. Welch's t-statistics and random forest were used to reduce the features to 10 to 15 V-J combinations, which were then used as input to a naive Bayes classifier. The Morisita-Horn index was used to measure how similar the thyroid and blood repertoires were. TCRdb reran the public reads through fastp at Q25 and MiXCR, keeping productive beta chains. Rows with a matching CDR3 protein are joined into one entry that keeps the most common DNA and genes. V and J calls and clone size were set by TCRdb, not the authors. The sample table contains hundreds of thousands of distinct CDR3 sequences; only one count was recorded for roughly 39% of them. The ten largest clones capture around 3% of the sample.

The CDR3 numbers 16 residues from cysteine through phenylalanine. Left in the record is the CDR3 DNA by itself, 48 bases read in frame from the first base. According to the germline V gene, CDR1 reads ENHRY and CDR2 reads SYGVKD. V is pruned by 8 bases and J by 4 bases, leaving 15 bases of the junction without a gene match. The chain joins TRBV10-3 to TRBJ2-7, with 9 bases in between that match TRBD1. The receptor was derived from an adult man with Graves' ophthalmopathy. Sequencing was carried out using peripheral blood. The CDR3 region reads CAIGDRGFNVRYEQYF. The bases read TGTGCCATCGGCGACAGGGGGTTTAATGTTAGGTACGAGCAGTACTTC.